This T cell receptor beta chain was sequenced for a study of blood T cell repertoires in COVID-19. Overall study context: Acute-phase and convalescent COVID-19 samples originated in the United States, Italy and Spain. Nucleic acid was either cDNA or gDNA, and it came from T cells, B-cell-depleted T cells, or PBMCs.

CDR3 length: 15 residues. V dropped 1 base and J dropped 0 bases, with 7 bases sitting between them. Germline CDR1 MNHNS, CDR2 SASEGT. This clone was counted between two and nine times. In the study's own analysis: Reference gene primer amplification yielded estimated nucleated cell counts. Measured with immunoSEQ multiplex PCR; TCRdb has only the in-frame clones, and not every one. V and J calls plus clone size are reproduced from that table; the DNA served to infer D and trimming. The sample contains 200,000 to 250,000 clones, about 80% of which appear only once. The clonotype comes from a man aged 80 or over with acute or convalescent COVID-19. The specimen was peripheral blood. The chain has TRBV6-1 and TRBJ2-1; D is undetermined. The CDR3 nucleotides read TGTGCCAGCAGTGAAGGAGGAGCCTCCTACAATGAGCAGTTCTTC. It translates to CASSEGGASYNEQFF.